These 8 T cell receptor beta chains share one sample of origin, sequenced in a study of regulatory T cells in long-lasting Graves disease. The authors built TCR beta libraries using iRepertoire HTBI primers and Arm-PCR of CDR3 regions. TCRdb used MiXCR to reprocess the multiplex PCR reads, holding one entry per CDR3 protein. The repertoire consists of a few hundred thousand distinct CDR3 sequences, with about 15% occurring once and the leading ten covering about 8.2%. Time point reported: newly diagnosed GD, antithyroid drugs for less than 3 months. Extracted RNA from PBMCs served as the source of the TCR library. The sample was also reused in another study, on T cells in Graves' hyperthyroidism and ophthalmopathy.

Sequences were derived from peripheral blood mononuclear cells (PBMCs), sampled at new diagnosis, from a patient treated with antithyroid drugs. These receptors originate from a woman in her forties with Graves disease.

This clonotype was seen many times. The chain links TRBV2 to TRBJ2-4; the D gene could be TRBD1 or TRBD2 (5 bases each). This CDR3 has 19 residues. Between the trimmed V and J ends, which lost 5 bases and 7 bases, there was a span of 30 bases. Germline-derived CDR1 and CDR2 are SNHLY and FYNNEI. The CDR3 is CASSLPTITGPNGKNIQYF. The CDR3 nucleotides are TGTGCCAGCAGTCTCCCAACTATTACGGGACCCAACGGCAAGAACATTCAGTACTTC.

The sample holds a few counts of this clonotype. As DNA, the CDR3 is TGTGCCAGTAGTGCCCCCGGGACAGGGAGCAATGAGCAGTTCTTC. It translates to CASSAPGTGSNEQFF. The rearrangement uses TRBV19 and TRBJ2-1; 9 bases align to TRBD1. Germline CDR1 reads LNHDA; CDR2 reads SQIVND (reference sequence). The CDR3 has 15 residues. V lost 5 bases, J lost 6 bases, and 8 bases stayed unmatched.

This clonotype was picked up many times. The rearrangement uses TRBV11-3 and TRBJ1-1; D perhaps matches TRBD1 (6 bases). CDR1 SGHNT and CDR2 YENEEA come from the germline V gene. Trimming left V 4 bases short and J 1 base short, with 10 bases between. CDR3 size: 14 residues. DNA for the CDR3: TGTGCCAGCAGCTCCCCGACAGGGAACACTGAAGCTTTCTTT. Its translation: CASSSPTGNTEAFF. The full variable domain, completed using reference TRBV11-3 and TRBJ1-1, is EAGVVQSPRYKIIEKKQPVAFWCNPISGHNTLYWYLQNLGQGPELLIRYENEEAVDDSQLPKDRFSAERLKGVDSTLKIQPAELGDSAVYLCASSSPTGNTEAFFGQGTRLTVV.

This clonotype was picked up a small number of times. The J gene is TRBJ2-1, the V gene TRBV7-2; 8 bases fit TRBD2. CDR3 length equals 15 residues. V shed 5 bases and J 4 bases; nucleotides not matched to a gene: 7. CDR1 SGHTA and CDR2 FQGNSA come from the germline V gene. DNA for the CDR3: TGTGCCAGCAGCGCCATAGCGGGACCATACAATGAGCAGTTCTTC. Residues: CASSAIAGPYNEQFF.

This clonotype turned up a few times. The conserved phenylalanine or tryptophan is not found at the CDR3 terminus, so this likely reflects a read error. The DNA is omitted, as the CDR3 cannot be located on it reliably, and the CDR3 follows TCRdb's listing. The chain employs TRBV20-1 and TRBJ2-3; TRBD2 reflects the table's D call only, with no check against the DNA. The CDR3 spans 12 amino acids, including both terminal residues. Looked up from germline, CDR1 is DFQATT and CDR2 is SNEGSKA (reference sequence). The CDR3 sequence is CSASPLAGVGCT.

V usage is TRBV5-1 and J usage is TRBJ1-1; D call uncertain. Per the germline V gene, CDR1 is SGHRS and CDR2 is YFSETQ. CDR3 length equals 13 residues. Trimming cost V 3 bases and J 1 base, with 7 bases left between them. The CDR3, as DNA: TGCGCCAGCAGCTCATACACGAACACTGAAGCTTTCTTT. Translated, it gives CASSSYTNTEAFF.

This clonotype occurred many times. The V and J genes are TRBV7-9 and TRBJ1-1; tentative D call: TRBD1 (6 bases). The CDR3 runs to 15 residues. Trimming shortened V by 5 bases and J by 1 base, and 14 bases separated the two germline ends. The germline gives CDR1 SEHNR, CDR2 FQNEAQ (reference sequence). The CDR3 DNA is TGTGCCAGCAGCGTGTCCGGGACACCGAACACTGAAGCTTTCTTT. This sequence encodes CASSVSGTPNTEAFF.

This clonotype was counted ten times or more. V usage is TRBV6-5 and J usage is TRBJ2-7, with no clear D. There are 14 residues in the CDR3. Deletions cut 2 bases from V and 1 base from J, with 9 bases between. CDR1 and CDR2 from the germline V gene are MNHEY and SVGAGI. CDR3 sequence reads: CASSYTTVSYEQYF. CDR3 DNA: TGTGCCAGCAGTTACACAACGGTTTCCTACGAGCAGTACTTC.